A selection of T cell receptor beta chains follows, all from one sample in a study of human T cells and chemical hapten exposure. TCRdb re-analysed the RACE reads in MiXCR, keeping a single row per CDR3 protein. Seen here are more than 75,000 distinct CDR3 sequences, nearly 10% observed once, and the top ten hold 3.6%. The input for sequencing was whole blood, taken in connection with sensitization to the hapten diphenylcyclopropenone (DPC). Every receptor here comes from a woman between 40 and 50 years old with alopecia areata. Some clones in this sample may be carry-over from other donors' samples. CDR3s include the opening cysteine and the closing phenylalanine or tryptophan. The order of the fields is J gene, V gene, clone size, D gene, CDR3 DNA, CDR3 protein. The D gene is left open where the match is weak. Some rows mark clone size as missing; the rest say once, few, many or name a class of expanded clone.

TRBJ2-3	TRBV11-2	few	TRBD1	TGTGCCAGCAGCTTACTCACAGGGGCAGGGGATACGCAGTATTTT	CASSLLTGAGDTQYF
TRBJ2-7	TRBV20-1	few	TRBD2	TGCAGTGCTGGACTAGCGGGGAGCTCCTACGAGCAGTACTTC	CSAGLAGSSYEQYF
TRBJ2-1	TRBV4-3	many	TRBD2	TGCGCCAGCAGCCAAGTCGGGCGGGGGGGCCGGAATGAGCAGTTCTTC	CASSQVGRGGRNEQFF
TRBJ2-3	TRBV4-1	many	NA	TGCGCCAGCAGTCCTCTCACCCCCGATACGCAGTATTTT	CASSPLTPDTQYF
TRBJ1-1	TRBV12-3/TRBV12-4	many	NA	TGTGCCAGCAGTTTAAATCGGGAATTCCGAGCTTTCTTT	CASSLNREFRAFF
TRBJ1-3	TRBV5-1	NA	NA	TGCGCCAGCCGGGACGCAGGGGACTCTGGAAACACCATATATTTT	CASRDAGDSGNTIYF
TRBJ1-1	TRBV7-9	NA	NA	TGTGCCAGCAGCTTAGTAACGGGGAGGGCGGCTTTCTTT	CASSLVTGRAAFF
TRBJ2-3	TRBV7-3	many	TRBD2	TGTGCCAGCAGCCGATCCCCCAGCGGGGGGGCCACAGATACGCAGTATTTT	CASSRSPSGGATDTQYF
TRBJ2-3	TRBV3-1	few	TRBD2	TGTGCCAGCAGCCAACCTAGCGGAAGCACAGATACGCAGTATTTT	CASSQPSGSTDTQYF
TRBJ1-5	TRBV19	NA	TRBD1	TGTGCCAGTAGACGGGGACAGGGTAATCAGCCCCAGCATTTT	CASRRGQGNQPQHF
TRBJ1-2	TRBV13	few	NA	TGTGCCAGCAGCTCCACTCTCGGGACTGGCTACACCTTC	CASSSTLGTGYTF
TRBJ2-3	TRBV10-3	few	TRBD1	TGTGCCATCAGTGAGGGGACAGGGGCCACAGATACGCAGTATTTT	CAISEGTGATDTQYF
TRBJ1-1	TRBV6-2/TRBV6-3	many	NA	TGTGCCAGCAGTTACGGAGGAACTGAAGCTTTCTTT	CASSYGGTEAFF
TRBJ2-5	TRBV2	NA	NA	TGTGCCTCCTATGGGAGGGGGGGTGAGACCCAGTACTTC	CASYGRGGETQYF
TRBJ1-2	TRBV9	few	NA	TGTGCCAGCGGAGGGTTATTAACACTCTATGGCTACACCTTC	CASGGLLTLYGYTF
TRBJ2-2	TRBV7-6	many	NA	TGTGCCAGCAGCTTAGCGCTTGCTACCGGGGAGCTGTTTTTT	CASSLALATGELFF
TRBJ2-5	TRBV4-1	many	NA	TGCGCCAGCAGCCAGAGCGGTTACCAAGAGACCCAGTACTTC	CASSQSGYQETQYF
TRBJ2-5	TRBV7-9	many	NA	TGTGCCAGCAGGAGGGGGGAGGAGACCCAGTACTTC	CASRRGEETQYF
TRBJ2-3	TRBV12-3/TRBV12-4	many	NA	TGTGCCAGCAGTCCGGACTTCTCCCGCACAGATACGCAGTATTTT	CASSPDFSRTDTQYF
TRBJ1-2	TRBV2	NA	TRBD1	TGTGCCAGCAGTCAGGGGGGAGCTAACTATGGCTACACCTTC	CASSQGGANYGYTF
TRBJ2-5	TRBV10-3	NA	NA	TGTGCCATCAGTGAGTCGGGAATGGAAGAGACCCAGTACTTC	CAISESGMEETQYF
TRBJ1-1	TRBV18	many	NA	TGTGCCAGCTCAACCCGACAGGAAACTGAAGCTTTCTTT	CASSTRQETEAFF
TRBJ1-1	TRBV10-1	NA	TRBD1	TGCGCCAGCAGACAAAACCGGGACAGGAACACTGAAGCTTTCTTT	CASRQNRDRNTEAFF
TRBJ2-7	TRBV12-3/TRBV12-4	few	NA	TGTGCCAGCAGCCCCTCCCGCTCCTACGAGCAGTACTTC	CASSPSRSYEQYF
TRBJ1-5	TRBV4-2	many	NA	TGTGCCAGCAGCCAAGATACGGGGCAGCCCCAGCATTTT	CASSQDTGQPQHF
TRBJ2-2	TRBV6-6	many	NA	TGTGCCAGCAGTTCGCACCGCGTTCCCGGGGAGCTGTTTTTT	CASSSHRVPGELFF
TRBJ2-7	TRBV4-3	few	TRBD1	TGCGCCAGCAGCCAAGGAACAGGGGCGCGGAGCTCCTACGAGCAGTACTTC	CASSQGTGARSSYEQYF
TRBJ2-3	TRBV30	NA	NA	TGTGCCTGGAGTCCTCGGGACGGGGGTGTGGATACGCAGTATTTT	CAWSPRDGGVDTQYF
TRBJ2-2	TRBV9	many	NA	TGTGCCAGCAGGGACTTGAACACCGGGGAGCTGTTTTTT	CASRDLNTGELFF
TRBJ2-7	TRBV27	few	TRBD1	TGTGCCAGCAGTTTTATTGCAGGGGGCCACGAGCAGTACTTC	CASSFIAGGHEQYF
TRBJ2-7	TRBV28	few	NA	TGTGCCAGCAGTTTCCCCCGCAGGGAGGTAACCTACGAGCAGTACTTC	CASSFPRREVTYEQYF
TRBJ1-4	TRBV14	few	TRBD1	TGTGCCAGCTCGACAGGGACCGGGGGCCCATTCTTGGAAAAACTGTTTTTT	CASSTGTGGPFLEKLFF
TRBJ2-5	TRBV18	few	NA	TGTGCCAGCTCACCACTGGTCATAATCGGAGAGGACAGAGTTGAGACCCAGTACTTC	CASSPLVIIGEDRVETQYF
TRBJ2-3	TRBV6-5	few	NA	TGTGCCAGCAGCTCGAGGACGGATGGCACAGATACGCAGTATTTT	CASSSRTDGTDTQYF
TRBJ1-4	TRBV7-2	NA	NA	TGTGCCAGCAGCCCGATGACAGCAACTAATGAAAAACTGTTTTTT	CASSPMTATNEKLFF
TRBJ1-5	TRBV29-1	many	NA	TGCAGCGTTGCCGGTCCGGGGCCCAATCAGCCCCAGCATTTT	CSVAGPGPNQPQHF
TRBJ1-1	TRBV7-2	NA	NA	TGTGCCAGCAGCTTAGCGGGCAGGGAAGAGAACACTGAAGCTTTCTTT	CASSLAGREENTEAFF
TRBJ2-1	TRBV6-5	few	TRBD1	TGCGCCAGCAGTTTAGGACAGGGAAGCTCCTACAATGAGCAGTTCTTC	CASSLGQGSSYNEQFF
TRBJ2-4	TRBV19	many	NA	TGTGCCAGTAGTTACCGGGGGGCGGCCAAAAACATTCAGTACTTC	CASSYRGAAKNIQYF
TRBJ2-7	TRBV7-2	many	TRBD1	TGTGCCAGCAGCTTCGGACAGGCTTCGGGCGAGCAGTACTTC	CASSFGQASGEQYF
TRBJ2-1	TRBV9	many	NA	TGTGCCAGCAGCGGAGGGGTAGGAGGGGAGGATGAGCAGTTCTTC	CASSGGVGGEDEQFF
TRBJ2-5	TRBV29-1	many	NA	TGCAGCGTCCCGTGGGAAGAGACCCAGTACTTC	CSVPWEETQYF
TRBJ2-3	TRBV3-1	many	TRBD2	TGTGCCAGCAGCCAATCAGCGGGGGGGGGAGCAACGCAGTATTTT	CASSQSAGGGATQYF
TRBJ2-5	TRBV3-1	many	TRBD2	TGTGCCAGCAGCTCACTAGCGGAAGAGACCCAGTACTTC	CASSSLAEETQYF
TRBJ2-1	TRBV11-2	NA	NA	TGTGCCAGCAGCATGTATCATCAAGAGAGCCTTTACAATGAGCAGTTCTTC	CASSMYHQESLYNEQFF
TRBJ2-3	TRBV9	many	NA	TGTGCCAGCAGCGTTTCAGGGTCCCACACAGATACGCAGTATTTT	CASSVSGSHTDTQYF
TRBJ1-1	TRBV20-1	many	TRBD1	TGCAGTGCTGGACAGGGCGGGAAGAACACTGAAGCTTTCTTT	CSAGQGGKNTEAFF
TRBJ2-6	TRBV11-2	many	NA	TGTGCCAGCAGTTTTACAGGGCCCGGGGCCAACGTCCTGACTTTC	CASSFTGPGANVLTF
TRBJ1-3	TRBV6-5	few	TRBD1	TGTGCCAGCAGTTACTCCCGATCGCAGGGGGGTGGAAACACCATATATTTT	CASSYSRSQGGGNTIYF
TRBJ1-3	TRBV7-2	many	TRBD1	TGTGCCAGCAGCCTAGACAGGGGAATATTCGGAAACACCATATATTTT	CASSLDRGIFGNTIYF
TRBJ2-2	TRBV4-2	few	TRBD1	TGTGCCAGCAGCCGGGGCGGACAGGGGATTACCGGGGAGCTGTTTTTT	CASSRGGQGITGELFF
TRBJ2-1	TRBV4-1	NA	TRBD1	TGCGCCAGCAGCACCGGGACAGGGGGCGGTGAGCAGTTCTTC	CASSTGTGGGEQFF
TRBJ1-2	TRBV5-6	NA	NA	TGTGCCAGCAGCTTGTGGCTCGTGTGGGACGGCAACTATGGCTACACCTTC	CASSLWLVWDGNYGYTF
TRBJ1-6	TRBV3-1	many	NA	TGTGCCAGCAGCCAAGGACCACAGGCTAATTCACCCCTCCACTTT	CASSQGPQANSPLHF
TRBJ2-7	TRBV27	few	TRBD1	TGTGCCAGCAGTTTATCGATTGGGACAGGGCTCTACGAGCAGTACTTC	CASSLSIGTGLYEQYF
TRBJ2-1	TRBV6-1	few	NA	TGTGCCAGCAGCCCCGGGATTTTATACAATGAGCAGTTCTTC	CASSPGILYNEQFF
TRBJ2-1	TRBV18	few	NA	TGTGCCAGCTCCCCTATGTCGGATTGGCAGCCAAACTACAATGAGCAGTTCTTC	CASSPMSDWQPNYNEQFF
TRBJ2-7	TRBV7-8	NA	NA	TGTGCCAGCAGCTTAGAGAGGGGATCCTACGAGCAGTACTTC	CASSLERGSYEQYF
TRBJ2-7	TRBV7-6	many	TRBD1	TGTGCCAGCAGCCGAGGGACAGGGGAGAGTTTTCCCTACGAGCAGTACTTC	CASSRGTGESFPYEQYF
TRBJ1-1	TRBV19	NA	NA	TGTGCCAGTACCGTGGGCCTCAACACTGAAGCTTTCTTT	CASTVGLNTEAFF